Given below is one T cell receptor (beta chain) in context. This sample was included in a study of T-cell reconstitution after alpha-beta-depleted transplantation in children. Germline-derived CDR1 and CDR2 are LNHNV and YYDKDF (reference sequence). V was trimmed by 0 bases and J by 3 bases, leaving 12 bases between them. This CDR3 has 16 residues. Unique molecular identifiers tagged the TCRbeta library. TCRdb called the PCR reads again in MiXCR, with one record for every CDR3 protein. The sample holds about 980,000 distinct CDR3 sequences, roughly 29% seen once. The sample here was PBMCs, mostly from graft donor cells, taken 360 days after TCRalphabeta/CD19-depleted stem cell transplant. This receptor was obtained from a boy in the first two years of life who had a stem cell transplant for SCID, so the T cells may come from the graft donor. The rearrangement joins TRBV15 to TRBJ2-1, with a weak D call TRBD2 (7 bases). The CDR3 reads CATSRDRGGGYNEQFF. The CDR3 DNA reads TGTGCCACCAGCAGAGATAGGGGGGGGGGCTACAATGAGCAGTTCTTC.